A selection of T cell receptor beta chains follows, all from one sample in a study of somatic mutations in cytotoxic T cells in rheumatoid arthritis. TCRdb's copy holds only in-frame clones and misses some; the assay was immunoSEQ multiplex PCR. The sample carries 15,000 to 20,000 clones, 70% to 85% recorded once. The sample taken for sequencing was CD8+ T cells sorted from blood. The receptors here all came from an adult with rheumatoid arthritis. CDR3s include the opening cysteine and the closing phenylalanine or tryptophan. A D gene is named only where the DNA matches it firmly. Clone size, where shown, is once, few, many, or a class for clones that have expanded.

TRBV5-6	TRBJ1-6	TRBD1	.	TGTGCCAGCAGCTACGGACAGGGCCGTAATTCACCCCTCCACTTT	CASSYGQGRNSPLHF
TRBV4-1	TRBJ2-7	.	.	TGCGCCAGCAGCCAAGAAAGAGAGTTGGAGCAGTACTTC	CASSQERELEQYF
TRBV19	TRBJ1-1	.	.	TGTGCCAGTAGTATTAACACTGAAGCTTTCTTT	CASSINTEAFF
TRBV28	TRBJ2-3	.	once	TGTGCCAGCAGTTTACCCGGGCTAGCAGATACGCAGTATTTT	CASSLPGLADTQYF
TRBV7-9	TRBJ2-1	.	once	TGTGCCAGCAGCTTAGCGTCGGAGTCAGGGGAGCAGTTCTTC	CASSLASESGEQFF
TRBV6-1	TRBJ2-1	.	.	TGTGCCAGCAGTGAACCCCCTTCCAATGAGCAGTTCTTC	CASSEPPSNEQFF
TRBV7-8	TRBJ2-7	.	.	TGTGCCACCCGCCCTAGCTCCTACGAGCAGTACTTC	CATRPSSYEQYF
TRBV15	TRBJ1-4	.	.	TGTGCCACCAGCACGGGGGGACATAATGAAAAACTGTTTTTT	CATSTGGHNEKLFF
TRBV7-9	TRBJ2-7	TRBD1	.	TGTGCCAGCAGCTTAACACAGGGGGCTTACTACGAGCAGTACTTC	CASSLTQGAYYEQYF
TRBV19	TRBJ2-5	.	.	TGTGCCAGTAGTAACTCTAGAAAAGAGACCCAGTACTTC	CASSNSRKETQYF
TRBV9	TRBJ2-7	.	.	TGTGCCAGCAGCGTAGCGGGAGTAGGCTACGAGCAGTACTTC	CASSVAGVGYEQYF
TRBV27	TRBJ2-3	.	.	TGTGCCAGCAGTTTGACTAATTTACCCACAGATACGCAGTATTTT	CASSLTNLPTDTQYF
TRBV7-8	TRBJ2-1	.	.	TGTGCCAGCAGCTTAGAGGTAGCGATCCCTTACAATGAGCAGTTCTTC	CASSLEVAIPYNEQFF